Listed below are T cell receptor beta chains from one sample, sequenced in a study of Ad26.COV2.S vaccination and SARS-CoV-2 variants. Clones were read by immunoSEQ multiplex PCR, and TCRdb kept only the in-frame ones, dropping some. The sample has 300,000 to 350,000 clones, 90% seen once. The source was peripheral blood, collected in a trial of Ad26.COV2.S vaccine versus placebo. Source of these receptors: a person between 18 and 59 years old who received the Ad26.COV2.S COVID-19 vaccine or a placebo. The CDR3 runs from the conserved cysteine through the conserved F or W. The D gene is left open where the match is weak. Clone sizes are given selectively: once, few, many, or a class where the clone is expanded.

V gene	clone size	D gene	J gene	CDR3 protein	CDR3 DNA
TRBV6-5	few	.	TRBJ1-5	CASSYSVGGQPQHF	TGTGCCAGCAGTTACTCGGTAGGGGGACAGCCCCAGCATTTT
TRBV6-5	.	.	TRBJ2-2	CASSYSPSVGELFF	TGTGCCAGCAGTTACTCCCCTAGCGTTGGGGAGCTGTTTTTT
TRBV25-1	.	.	TRBJ1-2	CASWGARYGYTF	TGTGCCAGCTGGGGGGCGCGCTATGGCTACACCTTC
TRBV2	once	TRBD2	TRBJ2-3	CASSRRGEGDTQYF	TGTGCCAGCAGTCGTCGGGGGGAAGGAGATACGCAGTATTTT
TRBV2	.	TRBD1	TRBJ2-5	CASSEDRAGETQYF	TGTGCCAGCAGTGAGGACAGGGCAGGGGAGACCCAGTACTTC
TRBV27	once	.	TRBJ2-1	CASSARLAAVYNEQFF	TGTGCCAGCAGTGCTAGGTTAGCGGCGGTATACAATGAGCAGTTCTTC
TRBV21-1	.	.	TRBJ1-1	CASSGGQSLNTEAFF	TGTGCCAGCAGCGGGGGACAGTCCTTGAACACTGAAGCTTTCTTT
TRBV4-1	.	.	TRBJ1-2	CASSQDFRGYGYTF	TGCGCCAGCAGCCAAGACTTCAGGGGATATGGCTACACCTTC
TRBV12-3/TRBV12-4	once	.	TRBJ1-5	CASTPQEDQPQHF	TGTGCCAGCACCCCTCAGGAGGATCAGCCCCAGCATTTT
TRBV12-5	.	TRBD2	TRBJ2-1	CASGTIIAAGGSYNEQFF	TGTGCTAGTGGTACAATAATCGCAGCGGGGGGATCCTACAATGAGCAGTTCTTC
TRBV5-1	.	.	TRBJ2-3	CASSLGHTLPPTDTQYF	TGCGCCAGCAGCTTGGGCCACACCCTCCCTCCGACAGATACGCAGTATTTT